Here is one T cell receptor (beta chain) with its context. The antigen this receptor binds is unknown. No base qualities exist here, and no much larger clone lies one base off it. The listed sequencing device is Illumina HiSeq 2500. Quantitative 5'-RACE with molecular barcodes was the method used to prepare the TCR beta libraries. The source study handled its data this way. A new computational method based on a probabilistic model of VDJ rearrangement was used to identify disease-linked TCR variants. TCRdb handled the public reads itself, with Q25 trimming in fastp and clone calling in MiXCR, and kept productive beta chains. One record per CDR3 amino acid sequence lists the most common genes and DNA. The V and J calls shown here were made by TCRdb, not taken from the authors' results. The sample contains 500,000 to 550,000 distinct CDR3 sequences, over 9.5% of them found a single time. 6.8% of the sample comes from the top ten.

Looking up the germline V gene yields CDR1 SGHRS and CDR2 YFSETQ. Spanning cysteine to phenylalanine, the CDR3 consists of 14 amino acids. Kept here is only the CDR3 DNA, which spans 42 bases and is read in frame from base 1. V is pared back by 2 bases and J by 0 bases, with 8 bases lying between the germline termini. This sample is part of a study of CD8 T cells in ankylosing spondylitis (dated by TCRdb to 2015 to 2018). Background for the entire study: The study profiled T cell receptor beta repertoires in healthy donors and ankylosing spondylitis patients to find disease-linked TCR variants. Peripheral blood was sampled, and synovial fluid was additionally collected from ankylosing spondylitis patients. In total, the full study cohort was made up of about 110 healthy donors and 25 or so ankylosing spondylitis patients. Summary of the overall study and its limitations: Blood from ankylosing spondylitis patients appeared to be characterized by a TCR beta motif composed of under 10 highly homologous amino acid variants. According to the report, matched synovial fluid samples from ankylosing spondylitis patients were significantly enriched for the disease-linked clones. Some TCR beta motif variants had previously been reported in synovial fluid and blood of reactive arthritis patients, which suggested common disease-initiation mechanisms. The disease-linked clones showed a CD8+ phenotype and occurred at relatively low frequencies in peripheral blood.

The sequenced material came from blood, either unsorted or a sorted T cell fraction (not recorded which). The sequence is built from TRBV5-1 and TRBJ1-1; TRBD1 could be the D gene, as 6 bases match. This TCR was sampled from a male donor with ankylosing spondylitis. For the CDR3, the sequence is CASSFWGLNTEAFF. The nucleotide sequence is given as TGCGCCAGCAGCTTTTGGGGGCTGAACACTGAAGCTTTCTTT.